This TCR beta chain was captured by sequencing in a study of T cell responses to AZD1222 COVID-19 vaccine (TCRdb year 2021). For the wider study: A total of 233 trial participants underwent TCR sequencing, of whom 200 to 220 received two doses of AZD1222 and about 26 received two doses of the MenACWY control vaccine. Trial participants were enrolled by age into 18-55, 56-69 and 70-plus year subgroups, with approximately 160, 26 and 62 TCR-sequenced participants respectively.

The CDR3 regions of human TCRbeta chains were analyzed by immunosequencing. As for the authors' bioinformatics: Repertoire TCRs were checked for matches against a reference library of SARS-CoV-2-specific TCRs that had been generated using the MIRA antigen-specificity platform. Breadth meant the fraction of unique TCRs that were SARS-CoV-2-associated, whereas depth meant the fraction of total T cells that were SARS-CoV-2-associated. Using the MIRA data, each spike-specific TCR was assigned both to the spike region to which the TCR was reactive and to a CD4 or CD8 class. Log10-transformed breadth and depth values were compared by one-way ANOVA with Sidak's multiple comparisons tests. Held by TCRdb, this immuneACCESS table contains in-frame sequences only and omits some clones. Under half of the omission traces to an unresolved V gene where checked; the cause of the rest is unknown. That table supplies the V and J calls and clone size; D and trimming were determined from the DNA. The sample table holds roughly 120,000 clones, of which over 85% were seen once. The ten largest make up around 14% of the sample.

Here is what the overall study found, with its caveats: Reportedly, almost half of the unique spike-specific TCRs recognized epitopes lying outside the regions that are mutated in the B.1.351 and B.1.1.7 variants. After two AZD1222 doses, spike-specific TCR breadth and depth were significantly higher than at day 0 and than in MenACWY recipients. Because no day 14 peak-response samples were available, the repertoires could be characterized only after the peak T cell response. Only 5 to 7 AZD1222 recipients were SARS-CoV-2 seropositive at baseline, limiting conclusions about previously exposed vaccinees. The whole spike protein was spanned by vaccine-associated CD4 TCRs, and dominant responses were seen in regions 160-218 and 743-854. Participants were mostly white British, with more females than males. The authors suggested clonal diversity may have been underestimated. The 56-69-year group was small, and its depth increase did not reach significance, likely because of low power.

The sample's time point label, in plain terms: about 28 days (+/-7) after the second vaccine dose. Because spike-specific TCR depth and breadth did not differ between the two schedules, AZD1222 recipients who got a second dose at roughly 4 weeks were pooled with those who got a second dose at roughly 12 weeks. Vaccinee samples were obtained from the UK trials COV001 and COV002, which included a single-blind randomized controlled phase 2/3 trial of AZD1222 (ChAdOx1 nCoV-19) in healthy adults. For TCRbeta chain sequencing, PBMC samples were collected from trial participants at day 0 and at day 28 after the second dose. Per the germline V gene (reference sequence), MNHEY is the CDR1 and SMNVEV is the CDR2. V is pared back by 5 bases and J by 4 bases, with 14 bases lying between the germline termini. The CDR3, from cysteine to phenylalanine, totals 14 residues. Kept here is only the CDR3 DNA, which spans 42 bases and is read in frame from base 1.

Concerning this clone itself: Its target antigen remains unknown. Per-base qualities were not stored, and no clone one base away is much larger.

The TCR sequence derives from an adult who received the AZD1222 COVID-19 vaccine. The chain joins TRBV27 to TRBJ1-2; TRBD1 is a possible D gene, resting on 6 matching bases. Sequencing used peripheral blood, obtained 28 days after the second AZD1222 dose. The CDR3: CASSVERGIYGYTF. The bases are TGTGCCAGCAGTGTGGAGAGGGGGATCTATGGCTACACCTTC.